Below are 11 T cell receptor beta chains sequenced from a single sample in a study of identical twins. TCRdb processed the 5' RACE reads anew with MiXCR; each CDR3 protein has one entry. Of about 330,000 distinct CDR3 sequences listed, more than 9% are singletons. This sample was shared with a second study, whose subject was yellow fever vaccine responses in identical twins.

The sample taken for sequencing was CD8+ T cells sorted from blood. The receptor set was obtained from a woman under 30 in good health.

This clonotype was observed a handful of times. The CDR3 spells CASSLGVGGFDTEAFF. DNA of the CDR3: TGTGCCAGCAGTTTGGGCGTGGGGGGGTTTGATACTGAAGCTTTCTTT. The rearrangement joins TRBV27 to TRBJ1-1; D is possibly TRBD1 (5 bases). Trimming removed 3 bases from V and 5 bases from J, with 19 bases in between. The CDR3 loop spans 16 amino acids. Per germline, CDR1 MNHEY and CDR2 SMNVEV (reference sequence).

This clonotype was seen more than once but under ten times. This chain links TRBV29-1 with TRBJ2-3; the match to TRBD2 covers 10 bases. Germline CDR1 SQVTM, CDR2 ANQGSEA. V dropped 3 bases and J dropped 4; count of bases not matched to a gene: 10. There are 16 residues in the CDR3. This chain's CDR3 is CSVDSFTSGDADTQYF. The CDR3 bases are TGCAGCGTTGATAGTTTCACTAGCGGGGACGCAGATACGCAGTATTTT.

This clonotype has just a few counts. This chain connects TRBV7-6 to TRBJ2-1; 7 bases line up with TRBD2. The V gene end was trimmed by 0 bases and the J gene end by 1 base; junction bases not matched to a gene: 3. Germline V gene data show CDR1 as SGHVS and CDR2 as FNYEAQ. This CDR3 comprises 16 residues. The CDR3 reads CASSLAGGFSYNEQFF. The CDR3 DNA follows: TGTGCCAGCAGCTTAGCGGGGGGGTTTTCCTACAATGAGCAGTTCTTC. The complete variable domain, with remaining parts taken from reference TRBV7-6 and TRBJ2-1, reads GAGVSQSPRYKVTKRGQDVALRCDPISGHVSLYWYRQALGQGPEFLTYFNYEAQQDKSGLPNDRFSAERPEGSISTLTIQRTEQRDSAMYRCASSLAGGFSYNEQFFGPGTRLTVL.

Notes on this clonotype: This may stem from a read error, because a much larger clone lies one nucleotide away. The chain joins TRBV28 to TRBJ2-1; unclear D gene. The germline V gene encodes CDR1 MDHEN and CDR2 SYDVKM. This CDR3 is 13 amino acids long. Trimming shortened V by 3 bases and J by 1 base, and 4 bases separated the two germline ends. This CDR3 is CASSFRSYNEQFF. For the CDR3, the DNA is TGTGCCAGCAGTTTCAGGTCCTACAATGAGCAGTTCTTC.

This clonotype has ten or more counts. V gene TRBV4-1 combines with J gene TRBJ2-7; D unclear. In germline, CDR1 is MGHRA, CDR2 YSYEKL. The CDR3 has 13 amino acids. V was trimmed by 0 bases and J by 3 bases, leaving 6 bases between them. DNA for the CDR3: TGCGCCAGCAGCCAAGATTTTAGCTACGAGCAGTACTTC. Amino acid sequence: CASSQDFSYEQYF.

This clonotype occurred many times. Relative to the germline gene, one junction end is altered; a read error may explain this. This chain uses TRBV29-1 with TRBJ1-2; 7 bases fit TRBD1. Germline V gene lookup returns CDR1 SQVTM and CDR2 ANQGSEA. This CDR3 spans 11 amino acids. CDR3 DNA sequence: TGCAGCGTGGAAGACAGGGATGGCTACACCTTC. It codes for CSVEDRDGYTF.

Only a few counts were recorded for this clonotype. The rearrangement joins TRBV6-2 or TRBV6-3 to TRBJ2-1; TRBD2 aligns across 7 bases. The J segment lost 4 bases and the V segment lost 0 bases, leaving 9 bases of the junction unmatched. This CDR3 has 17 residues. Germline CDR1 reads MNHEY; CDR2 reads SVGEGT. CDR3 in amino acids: CASSYSLVAGEYNEQFF. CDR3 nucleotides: TGTGCCAGCAGTTACTCCCTCGTCGCGGGGGAATACAATGAGCAGTTCTTC.

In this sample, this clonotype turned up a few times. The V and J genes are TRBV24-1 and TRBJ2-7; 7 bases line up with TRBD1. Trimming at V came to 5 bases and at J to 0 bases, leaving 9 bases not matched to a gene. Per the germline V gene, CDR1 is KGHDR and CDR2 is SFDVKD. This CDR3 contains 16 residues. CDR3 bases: TGTGCCACCAGTGCCCCTTCGGGACAGAGCTCCTACGAGCAGTACTTC. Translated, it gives CATSAPSGQSSYEQYF.

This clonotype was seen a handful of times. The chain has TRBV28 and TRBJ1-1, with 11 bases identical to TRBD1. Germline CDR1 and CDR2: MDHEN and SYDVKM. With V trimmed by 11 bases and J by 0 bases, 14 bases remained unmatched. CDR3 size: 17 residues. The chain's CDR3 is CAAWADRGLTMNTEAFF. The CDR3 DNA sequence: TGTGCCGCTTGGGCGGACAGGGGGCTTACCATGAACACTGAAGCTTTCTTT.

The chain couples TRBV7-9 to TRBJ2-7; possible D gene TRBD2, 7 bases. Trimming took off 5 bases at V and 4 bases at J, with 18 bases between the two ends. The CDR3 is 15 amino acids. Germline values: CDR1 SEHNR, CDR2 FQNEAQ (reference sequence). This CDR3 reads CASSAGASNFYEQYF. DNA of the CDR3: TGTGCCAGCAGCGCGGGGGCCAGTAACTTTTACGAGCAGTACTTC.

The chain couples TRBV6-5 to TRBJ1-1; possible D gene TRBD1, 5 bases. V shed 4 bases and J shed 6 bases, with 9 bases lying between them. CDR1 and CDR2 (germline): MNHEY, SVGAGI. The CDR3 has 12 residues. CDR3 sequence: CASSSGGAEAFF. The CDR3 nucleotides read TGTGCCAGCAGTTCCGGGGGGGCTGAAGCTTTCTTT.